These 5 T cell receptor beta chains share one sample of origin, sequenced in a study of OX40 agonist ivuxolimab in advanced cancers. Data came from immunoSEQ multiplex PCR; TCRdb stores just in-frame clones and leaves some out. The repertoire has tens of thousands of clones, roughly 90% of them found once; the top ten carry approximately 4.6%. The sample in question was CD4+ or CD8+ T cells sorted from blood, obtained in a trial of the OX40 agonist ivuxolimab. Source of these receptors: an adult with an advanced solid tumor such as melanoma, head and neck, liver or kidney cancer.

V gene TRBV20-1 combines with J gene TRBJ2-5, with no clear D. The J call is in doubt because the DNA end fits TRBJ2-7 better. Germline V gives CDR1 DFQATT, CDR2 SNEGSKA (reference sequence). The CDR3 has 11 amino acids. Written as DNA, the CDR3 is TGCAGTGCTAGAGATCCGGCCGAGCAGTACTTC. The encoded protein is CSARDPAEQYF.

The chain carries TRBV7-2 and TRBJ2-7; D may be TRBD2 (6 bases). V dropped 0 bases and J dropped 12 bases, with 12 bases sitting between them. Germline V CDR1 and CDR2: SGHTA, FQGNSA. This CDR3 region has 12 residues. CDR3 sequence: CASSLAGRSRYF. The CDR3 nucleotides read TGTGCCAGCAGCTTAGCGGGGAGGAGTAGGTACTTC.

CDR3 DNA sequence: TGTGCCAGCAGTTTATCGCAGGGGCTGGGACAGCCCCAGCATTTT. Amino acid sequence: CASSLSQGLGQPQHF. This chain links TRBV28 with TRBJ1-5; possible D gene TRBD1, 6 bases. The CDR3 is 15 residues long. Germline CDR1 reads MDHEN; CDR2 reads SYDVKM. Trimming shortened V by 1 base and J by 7 bases, and 14 bases separated the two germline ends. Full variable domain (rest looked up from reference TRBV28 and TRBJ1-5): DVKVTQSSRYLVKRTGEKVFLECVQDMDHENMFWYRQDPGLGLRLIYFSYDVKMKEKGDIPEGYSVSREKKERFSLILESASTNQTSMYLCASSLSQGLGQPQHFGDGTRLSIL.

The chain uses TRBV19 and TRBJ2-7, with 9 bases aligning to TRBD1. The CDR3 consists of 15 residues. Germline V gene sequence: CDR1 LNHDA, CDR2 SQIVND (reference sequence). Unmatched junction bases numbered 6, after V lost 5 bases and J lost 1 base. CDR3 residues: CASSPGQGMSYEQYF. The CDR3 region has the DNA TGTGCCAGTAGTCCCGGACAGGGGATGTCCTACGAGCAGTACTTC.

V is TRBV27 and J is TRBJ2-1, with TRBD1 matching over 7 bases. V shed 6 bases, J shed 1 base, and the junction held 9 bases outside the gene matches. This CDR3 is 16 amino acids long. Germline V gives CDR1 MNHEY, CDR2 SMNVEV (reference sequence). The CDR3 DNA reads as TGTGCCAGCAGCCGTGACAGGGAAGAGTCCTACAATGAGCAGTTCTTC. Residues: CASSRDREESYNEQFF.